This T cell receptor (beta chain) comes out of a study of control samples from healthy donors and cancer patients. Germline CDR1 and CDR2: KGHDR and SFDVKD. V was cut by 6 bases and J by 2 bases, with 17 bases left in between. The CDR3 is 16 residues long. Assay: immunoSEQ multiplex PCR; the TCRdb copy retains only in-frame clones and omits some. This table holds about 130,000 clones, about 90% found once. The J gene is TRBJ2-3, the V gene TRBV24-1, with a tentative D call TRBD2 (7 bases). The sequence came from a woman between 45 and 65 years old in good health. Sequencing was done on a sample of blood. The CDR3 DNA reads TGTGCCACCAGTATGGGGGGGGGCGGCAACACAGATACGCAGTATTTT. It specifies CATSMGGGGNTDTQYF.